The rows below give T cell receptor beta chains drawn from one sample of a study of shared clonotypes between healthy human individuals. The assay was immunoSEQ multiplex PCR, and TCRdb's table has in-frame clones only and misses some. The sample gives a few million clones, 95% of which show up once; 0.1% to 0.15% is in the top ten. Sequenced input: naive CD4+ T cells sorted from blood. These receptors were collected from a young man in good health. The CDR3 runs from the conserved cysteine through the conserved F or W. The D gene is left open where the match is weak. A clone size is listed for some rows: how often the clone was seen (once, few, many), or a class if it is expanded.

17,.,TRBJ2-7,TRBV7-8,TRBD2,CASSLSTGGLWRYEQYF,TGTGCCAGCAGCTTAAGCACCGGGGGGTTATGGCGCTACGAGCAGTACTTC
14,.,TRBJ2-7,TRBV6-1,.,CASSGWDRSYEQYF,TGTGCCAGCAGTGGATGGGACCGTTCCTACGAGCAGTACTTC
15,once,TRBJ1-4,TRBV28,.,CASSFRTGTGEKLFF,TGTGCCAGCAGTTTTCGTACAGGGACGGGTGAAAAACTGTTTTTT
13,.,TRBJ1-2,TRBV6-5,TRBD1,CASSPGTGSGYTF,TGTGCCAGCAGCCCTGGGACAGGGTCTGGCTACACCTTC
16,.,TRBJ1-1,TRBV7-8,.,CASSLYLEIMNTEAFF,TGTGCCAGCAGCTTATATCTTGAAATCATGAACACTGAAGCTTTCTTT
15,.,TRBJ1-5,TRBV19,TRBD1,CASNSGTAGFGPQHF,TGTGCCAGTAATTCCGGGACAGCCGGATTTGGGCCCCAGCATTTT
14,.,TRBJ1-2,TRBV28,TRBD1,CASSYRDRGRGYTF,TGTGCCAGCAGCTACCGGGACAGGGGACGGGGCTACACCTTC
16,.,TRBJ2-5,TRBV28,.,CASSLQRGGAPETQYF,TGTGCCAGCAGTCTCCAAAGAGGGGGGGCCCCAGAGACCCAGTACTTC
17,.,TRBJ2-2,TRBV5-4,.,CASSLVIGRRNTGELFF,TGTGCCAGCAGCTTGGTTATCGGGCGTCGGAACACCGGGGAGCTGTTTTTT
13,few,TRBJ1-5,TRBV4-1,.,CASSQVLNTNQHF,TGCGCCAGCAGCCAAGTACTGAACACCAACCAGCATTTT
11,.,TRBJ2-7,TRBV30,.,CAWSPDREQYF,TGTGCCTGGAGTCCGGACCGCGAGCAGTACTTC
15,once,TRBJ2-2,TRBV30,TRBD2,CAWKSRGVNTGELFF,TGTGCCTGGAAATCTCGGGGGGTCAACACCGGGGAGCTGTTTTTT
14,.,TRBJ1-1,TRBV28,.,CASSPAQGNTEAFF,TGTGCCAGCAGTCCAGCTCAGGGGAACACTGAAGCTTTCTTT
16,.,TRBJ1-1,TRBV5-1,TRBD1,CASSPGTGGLSTEAFF,TGCGCCAGCAGCCCCGGGACAGGGGGATTGAGCACTGAAGCTTTCTTT
13,.,TRBJ2-5,TRBV7-6,.,CASSPWERETQYF,TGTGCCAGCAGCCCGTGGGAGAGGGAGACCCAGTACTTC
14,.,TRBJ2-3,TRBV6-5,.,CASSQRIHGTTQYF,TGTGCCAGCAGCCAAAGGATCCACGGGACTACGCAGTATTTT
12,.,TRBJ2-7,TRBV30,.,CAWGPSSYEQYF,TGTGCCTGGGGACCGAGCTCCTACGAGCAGTACTTC
16,once,TRBJ1-3,TRBV11-2,.,CASSFTGLKGGNTIYF,TGTGCCAGCAGCTTTACGGGGCTCAAAGGTGGAAACACCATATATTTT
16,.,TRBJ2-5,TRBV9,.,CASSRFWEERMGTQYF,TGTGCCAGCAGCCGATTTTGGGAGGAGAGGATGGGGACCCAGTACTTC
15,.,TRBJ2-2,TRBV5-4,.,CASSGQGTNTGELFF,TGTGCCAGCAGTGGGCAGGGGACGAACACCGGGGAGCTGTTTTTT
17,once,TRBJ2-1,TRBV27,TRBD2,CASSLPGLAGGNNEQFF,TGTGCCAGCAGTTTACCCGGACTAGCGGGGGGCAACAATGAGCAGTTCTTC
17,.,TRBJ2-7,TRBV19,TRBD2,CASSMGSGGRLIYEQYF,TGTGCCAGTAGTATGGGCTCTGGCGGGAGGTTAATATACGAGCAGTACTTC
13,.,TRBJ1-2,TRBV19,.,CASRIGGTYGYTF,TGTGCCAGTAGGATTGGGGGGACCTATGGCTACACCTTC
14,.,TRBJ2-5,TRBV7-7,TRBD2,CASSQGTTQETQYF,TGTGCTAGCAGCCAAGGGACTACACAAGAGACCCAGTACTTC
16,.,TRBJ1-1,TRBV5-1,.,CASSLGAQGANTEAFF,TGCGCCAGCAGCTTGGGGGCTCAGGGCGCTAACACTGAAGCTTTCTTT
16,.,TRBJ1-3,TRBV11-2,.,CASSLDRGHSGNTIYF,TGTGCCAGCAGCTTAGATAGGGGTCACTCTGGAAACACCATATATTTT
14,.,TRBJ2-7,TRBV28,.,CASSLFQPPYEQYF,TGTGCCAGCAGTTTGTTTCAGCCCCCCTACGAGCAGTACTTC
16,.,TRBJ2-2,TRBV7-2,.,CASSSQGLANTGELFF,TGTGCCAGCAGCTCCCAGGGACTTGCGAACACCGGGGAGCTGTTTTTT
15,.,TRBJ1-1,TRBV28,.,CASSSPPPLNTEAFF,TGTGCCAGCAGTTCCCCGCCTCCATTGAACACTGAAGCTTTCTTT
11,.,TRBJ2-7,TRBV6-1,TRBD2,CASRGGFEQYF,TGTGCCAGCAGGGGGGGGTTCGAGCAGTACTTC
12,.,TRBJ2-1,TRBV28,.,CASSLRMGEQFF,TGTGCCAGCAGTTTAAGGATGGGTGAGCAGTTCTTC
17,.,TRBJ2-6,TRBV5-1,.,CASSDGTGNSGANVLTF,TGCGCCAGCAGCGATGGTACAGGGAACTCTGGGGCCAACGTCCTGACTTTC
17,.,TRBJ1-1,TRBV5-1,.,CASSLAGTSAPNTEAFF,TGCGCCAGCAGCTTGGCTGGGACCAGCGCCCCGAACACTGAAGCTTTCTTT
17,.,TRBJ2-7,TRBV28,.,CATRMWVGAGSSYEQYF,TGTGCCACCAGGATGTGGGTTGGGGCAGGGAGCTCCTACGAGCAGTACTTC
15,once,TRBJ2-2,TRBV9,.,CASSVAPPSTGELFF,TGTGCCAGCAGCGTAGCACCTCCAAGTACCGGGGAGCTGTTTTTT
16,.,TRBJ2-3,TRBV9,.,CASSALGRGMTDTQYF,TGTGCCAGCAGCGCGTTAGGACGGGGAATGACAGATACGCAGTATTTT
14,.,TRBJ2-7,TRBV5-4,.,CASSPGTLAHEQYF,TGTGCCAGCAGCCCCGGGACCCTCGCCCACGAGCAGTACTTC
17,.,TRBJ2-6,TRBV9,TRBD2,CASSVERGISGANVLTF,TGTGCCAGCAGCGTAGAGCGGGGAATCTCTGGGGCCAACGTCCTGACTTTC
15,.,TRBJ2-7,TRBV2,.,CASSEAQRQSYEQYF,TGTGCCAGCAGTGAAGCTCAACGACAGAGCTACGAGCAGTACTTC
15,.,TRBJ2-7,TRBV10-3,TRBD2,CAIIILAGGDCEQYF,TGTGCCATCATCATACTAGCGGGAGGGGATTGCGAGCAGTACTTC
14,.,TRBJ1-1,TRBV29-1,.,CSVAPGQMNTEAFF,TGCAGCGTTGCTCCCGGACAGATGAACACTGAAGCTTTCTTT
15,.,TRBJ2-1,TRBV5-1,TRBD1,CASSLHRTGLNEQFF,TGCGCCAGCAGCCTCCACCGGACAGGGCTCAATGAGCAGTTCTTC
16,.,TRBJ2-1,TRBV7-6,TRBD1,CASRSDRGISYNEQFF,TGTGCCAGCAGATCCGACAGGGGGATTAGCTACAATGAGCAGTTCTTC
12,.,TRBJ1-5,TRBV2,.,CASSEASRPQHF,TGTGCCAGCAGTGAAGCAAGCCGGCCCCAGCATTTT
13,.,TRBJ2-1,TRBV9,.,CASSVVRGGEQFF,TGTGCCAGCAGCGTAGTGAGGGGAGGTGAGCAGTTCTTC
13,.,TRBJ2-5,TRBV5-6,.,CASSWTAQETQYF,TGTGCCAGCAGCTGGACAGCACAAGAGACCCAGTACTTC
15,.,TRBJ1-4,TRBV7-9,.,CASSFMTDLNEKLFF,TGTGCCAGCAGCTTCATGACAGATCTAAATGAAAAACTGTTTTTT
13,.,TRBJ2-5,TRBV30,.,CAWSTDPGVTQYF,TGTGCCTGGAGTACCGACCCCGGGGTGACCCAGTACTTC
14,.,TRBJ1-4,TRBV7-9,TRBD1,CASSLRQGAEKLFF,TGTGCCAGCAGCCTAAGGCAGGGGGCGGAAAAACTGTTTTTT
16,.,TRBJ1-1,TRBV12-1,.,CASSFVTGSDVTEAFF,TGTGCCAGCAGCTTTGTAACAGGGTCCGACGTCACTGAAGCTTTCTTT
17,.,TRBJ2-3,TRBV10-2,TRBD1,CASSEYASTGRLDTQYF,TGCGCCAGCAGTGAGTATGCCTCGACAGGGAGACTGGATACGCAGTATTTT
15,.,TRBJ2-5,TRBV6-6,TRBD1,CASSYTGTGQETQYF,TGTGCCAGCAGTTACACCGGGACAGGTCAAGAGACCCAGTACTTC
14,.,TRBJ1-5,TRBV2,.,CASSEVYSNQPQHF,TGTGCCAGCAGTGAAGTCTATAGCAATCAGCCCCAGCATTTT
13,once,TRBJ1-5,TRBV19,.,CASSPGLNQPQHF,TGTGCCAGTAGTCCCGGACTGAATCAGCCCCAGCATTTT
13,.,TRBJ1-1,TRBV7-9,.,CASSLMVNTEAFF,TGTGCCAGCAGCTTAATGGTGAACACTGAAGCTTTCTTT
16,.,TRBJ2-4,TRBV21-1,.,CASRPTSGRDQNIQYF,TGTGCCAGCAGGCCAACTAGCGGGAGGGACCAAAACATTCAGTACTTC
16,.,TRBJ2-5,TRBV18,.,CASSRTGSWRQETQYF,TGTGCCAGCTCCCGAACAGGGTCTTGGAGACAAGAGACCCAGTACTTC
13,.,TRBJ2-3,TRBV29-1,.,CSVAAVSADTQYF,TGCAGCGTTGCAGCTGTTAGCGCAGATACGCAGTATTTT
15,.,TRBJ2-2,TRBV5-4,.,CASRPYSKGAGELFF,TGTGCCAGCAGGCCTTATTCGAAGGGGGCCGGGGAGCTGTTTTTT